The sequence of this T cell receptor beta chain was determined in a study of a mutant IDH1 vaccine in newly diagnosed glioma. Overall study: Males made up approximately 62% and females roughly 40% of treated patients, whose mean age was approximately 44 years. General study findings and limits: A vaccine-induced immune response developed in more than 85% of the patients.

A note on this clone: Its specificity is not known.

Only in-frame clones appear in the TCRdb table, and some are missing; sequencing was by immunoSEQ multiplex PCR. This sample has about 32,000 clones, with roughly 80% found just once. Time point: week 35, safety follow-up. A single vaccine dose contained 300 ug of mutant IDH1 20-mer peptide, and topical imiquimod was used with it. The V end lost 8 bases, the J end lost 1 base, and 12 bases lay between the germline ends. Per germline, CDR1 PRHDT and CDR2 FYEKMQ (reference sequence). The CDR3 has 14 residues. The clonotype comes from a woman younger than 30 with glioma. V gene TRBV13 combines with J gene TRBJ1-3; no clear D. The sequenced sample was PBMCs, obtained from a glioma patient whose treatment included an IDH1 peptide vaccine. The CDR3 reads CASARLLSGNTIYF. The CDR3 region has the DNA TGTGCCAGCGCCCGACTTTTATCTGGAAACACCATATATTTT.